These 3 T cell receptor beta chains were all obtained from the same sample, sequenced in a study of human T cells and chemical hapten exposure. In TCRdb, the RACE reads were re-called with MiXCR into one record per CDR3 protein. The data show 250,000 or so distinct CDR3 sequences, roughly 8% seen once. Time point in this sample: pre-sensitization, week 0. The treatment was: therapeutic diphenylcyclopropenone sensitization with weekly scalp DPC. Sequences were derived from whole blood, sampled in connection with sensitization to the hapten diphenylcyclopropenone (DPC). These receptors were taken from a man between 18 and 35 years old with alopecia areata. Some clones in this sample may be carry-over from other donors' samples.

This clonotype was picked up a small number of times. The chain has TRBV19 and TRBJ1-2; a weak D match, TRBD1 (6 bases). The CDR3 loop spans 16 amino acids. CDR1 and CDR2 from the germline V gene are LNHDA and SQIVND (reference sequence). The V end was cut by 2 bases, the J end by 2 bases, with 15 bases between. The chain's CDR3 is CASSINAGTKNYGYTF. In DNA, the CDR3 is TGTGCCAGTAGTATAAACGCCGGGACAAAGAACTATGGCTACACCTTC.

A few counts support this clonotype. The chain links TRBV12-3 or TRBV12-4 to TRBJ2-3; 9 bases agree with TRBD2. CDR3 length equals 15 residues. V dropped 6 bases and J dropped 0; count of bases not matched to a gene: 4. The CDR3 bases are TGTGCCAGCAGGACGACTAGCGGAAGCACAGATACGCAGTATTTT. This gives the protein CASRTTSGSTDTQYF.

Only a few counts were recorded for this clonotype. This chain links TRBV4-3 with TRBJ2-5; 8 bases match TRBD1. The CDR3 spans 16 residues. J gave up 3 bases and V 0 bases, and 6 bases lay outside the gene matches. Germline lookup yields CDR1 LGHNA and CDR2 YSLEER. For the CDR3, the DNA is TGCGCCAGCAGCCAAGATCTGGGACAGGAGGAAGAGACCCAGTACTTC. Residues: CASSQDLGQEEETQYF.